The TCR beta chain described here comes from a study of cytomegalovirus exposure and HLA in healthy donors. Both 60 Vbeta primers and 13 Jbeta primers went into the PCR. The table came from immunoSEQ multiplex PCR; TCRdb's copy has only in-frame clones and leaves some out. The table has 100,000 to 150,000 clones, 70% to 75% seen once. Germline-derived CDR1 and CDR2 are MNHNS and SASEGT. The CDR3 sequence is 16 residues long. V shed 4 bases, J shed 7 bases, and the junction held 12 bases outside the gene matches. V is TRBV6-1 and J is TRBJ1-2; 10 bases agree with TRBD1. The origin of this receptor is a woman in her thirties or forties in good health and CMV-seropositive. Sequencing input: PBMCs. CDR3: CASSVIALGTGAGYTF. CDR3 bases: TGTGCCAGCAGTGTAATAGCCCTTGGGACAGGGGCTGGCTACACCTTC.